This T cell receptor (beta chain) stems from a study of cytomegalovirus exposure and HLA in healthy donors. Study-level findings and limits: Specificity of a few CMV-associated chains for CMV antigens was verified in vitro.

The CDR3 sequence is 14 residues long. The germline V and J ends were trimmed by 5 bases and 6 bases, with 17 bases remaining between them. Germline V gene lookup returns CDR1 SGHAT and CDR2 FQNNGV. About this clone itself: Its specificity is not known.

PCR employed 60 Vbeta and 13 Jbeta primers. Clones were read by immunoSEQ multiplex PCR, and TCRdb kept only the in-frame ones, dropping some. Of hundreds of thousands of clones detected, 70% appear once; the ten largest clones hold about 2.5%. The rearrangement joins TRBV11-2 to TRBJ2-7, with D tentatively TRBD1 (6 bases). The sequenced material came from PBMCs. The clonotype comes from a man aged 35 to 55 in good health and CMV-seropositive. Here the CDR3 reads CASSPPRTATEQYF. Written as DNA, the CDR3 is TGTGCCAGCAGCCCGCCCCGGACAGCTACCGAGCAGTACTTC.